One sample yielded the 29 T cell receptor beta chains listed below, sequenced in a study of cytomegalovirus exposure and HLA in healthy donors. TCRdb keeps only in-frame clones here, not all; method: immunoSEQ multiplex PCR. The table has under 400,000 clones, roughly 90% seen once; the top ten hold approximately 0.8%. Source material: PBMCs. The receptors stem from a woman aged 18-30 years in good health and CMV-seronegative.

This clone was detected once. The chain carries TRBV5-1 and TRBJ1-1; 7 bases line up with TRBD1. This CDR3 has 14 amino acids. From germline, CDR1 is SGHRS and CDR2 YFSETQ. After removal of 0 bases from V and 5 bases from J, the junction contained 4 bases not matched to a gene. CDR3 protein: CASSLEGARTEAFF. CDR3 nucleotide sequence: TGCGCCAGCAGCTTGGAGGGGGCGCGTACTGAAGCTTTCTTT. The complete variable domain, with remaining parts taken from reference TRBV5-1 and TRBJ1-1, reads KAGVTQTPRYLIKTRGQQVTLSCSPISGHRSVSWYQQTPGQGLQFLFEYFSETQRNKGNFPGRFSGRQFSNSRSEMNVSTLELGDSALYLCASSLEGARTEAFFGQGTRLTVV.

This clone occurred a few times. The V call is TRBV7-9, the J call TRBJ2-2; D perhaps matches TRBD1 (6 bases). V was clipped by 5 bases and J by 1 base, with 8 bases between them. CDR3 length: 14 residues. Looked up from germline, CDR1 is SEHNR and CDR2 is FQNEAQ (reference sequence). CDR3 region: CASSPGQNTGELFF. The CDR3 coding sequence is TGTGCCAGCAGCCCGGGACAGAACACCGGGGAGCTGTTTTTT.

This clone has a single count. The rearrangement joins TRBV5-5 to TRBJ2-7, with D maybe TRBD2 (6 bases). The CDR3 is made up of 16 amino acids. CDR1 is SGHKS, CDR2 YYEKEE, per germline (reference sequence). Trimming pared 5 bases from V and 5 bases from J, leaving 23 bases between. CDR3 region: CASSSRRGGGSHEQYF. As DNA, the CDR3 is TGTGCCAGCAGTTCAAGGCGAGGTGGGGGGAGCCACGAGCAGTACTTC.

CDR3 residues: CASTQGSGRGELFF. In DNA form, the CDR3 reads TGTGCCAGCACCCAGGGTTCGGGCCGCGGGGAGCTGTTTTTT. This chain connects TRBV2 to TRBJ2-2; possibly TRBD1 for D (5 bases). The V and J ends lost 7 bases and 7 bases respectively, with 16 bases between them. Germline assignment: CDR1 SNHLY and CDR2 FYNNEI. This CDR3 spans 14 amino acids.

The chain is built from TRBV5-6 and TRBJ2-1; no firm D call. Between the trimmed V and J ends, which lost 3 bases and 5 bases, there was a span of 3 bases. Germline V gene sequence: CDR1 SGHDT, CDR2 YYEEEE. This CDR3 has 11 amino acids. The chain's CDR3 is CASSSNNEQFF. In nucleotides, the CDR3 is TGTGCCAGCAGCTCAAACAATGAGCAGTTCTTC.

V and J are TRBV6-5 and TRBJ1-2; D may be TRBD1 (6 bases). The CDR3 length is 15 residues. Germline CDR1 is MNHEY and CDR2 is SVGAGI. V lost 0 bases and J 7 bases, leaving 15 bases between the germline ends. The CDR3 region is CASSYSQGLSSGYTF. The CDR3 nucleotides are TGTGCCAGCAGTTACTCACAGGGACTATCCTCTGGCTACACCTTC.

The chain couples TRBV11-1 to TRBJ2-1; the match to TRBD1 covers 8 bases. CDR3 length: 15 residues. With 6 bases clipped from V and 4 bases from J, the junction kept 8 bases outside the gene matches. The germline gives CDR1 SGHAT, CDR2 FQDESV (reference sequence). The CDR3 loop reads CASSLQGAWYNEQFF. The CDR3 nucleotides are TGTGCCAGCAGTCTTCAGGGGGCATGGTACAATGAGCAGTTCTTC.

V and J are TRBV6-5 and TRBJ2-1; D is possibly TRBD2 (6 bases). Germline loops: CDR1 MNHEY, CDR2 SVGAGI. The CDR3 loop spans 14 amino acids. Trimming cost V 6 bases and J 8 bases, with 17 bases left between them. In nucleotides, the CDR3 is TGTGCCAGCAGGAATAGCGGTGGAGGCGATGAGCAGTTCTTC. It encodes CASRNSGGGDEQFF.

The chain uses TRBV9 and TRBJ2-1; 14 positions match TRBD2. The CDR3 consists of 15 residues. Germline CDR1 is SGDLS and CDR2 is YYNGEE. V lost 4 bases and J lost 8; bases outside the gene matches: 5. DNA for the CDR3: TGTGCCAGCAGCCCTCGACTAGCGGGGGGGCATGAGCAGTTCTTC. This encodes CASSPRLAGGHEQFF.

This chain connects TRBV5-6 to TRBJ2-2, with 11 nucleotides matching TRBD1. The germline CDR1 and CDR2 sequences are SGHDT and YYEEEE. This CDR3 comprises 15 residues. The ends lost 7 bases at V and 7 bases at J; junction bases unmatched: 9. CDR3 coding DNA: TGTGCCAGCTCCCTAGGACAGGGGGCGGTCGGGGAGCTGTTTTTT. Residues: CASSLGQGAVGELFF. Full variable domain (missing parts from reference TRBV5-6 and TRBJ2-2): DAGVTQSPTHLIKTRGQQVTLRCSPKSGHDTVSWYQQALGQGPQFIFQYYEEEERQRGNFPDRFSGHQFPNYSSELNVNALLLGDSALYLCASSLGQGAVGELFFGEGSRLTVL.

This chain joins TRBV6-1 and TRBJ1-2; no reliable D call. CDR1 and CDR2 (germline): MNHNS, SASEGT. V dropped 7 bases and J dropped 5 bases, with 14 bases sitting between them. The CDR3 covers 13 residues. The CDR3 region is CASTTGVSYGYTF. As DNA, the CDR3 is TGTGCCAGCACCACGGGTGTTTCGTATGGCTACACCTTC.

J is TRBJ2-2 and V is TRBV27, with 8 positions matching TRBD2. Per germline, CDR1 MNHEY and CDR2 SMNVEV (reference sequence). This CDR3 is built from 16 residues. V was clipped by 5 bases and J by 5 bases; unmatched bases: 10. The CDR3 sequence: CASSPGAGEGTGELFF. The CDR3, as DNA: TGTGCCAGCAGTCCGGGAGCGGGAGAGGGGACCGGGGAGCTGTTTTTT.

The chain has TRBV5-1 and TRBJ1-1; a possible D gene is TRBD1 (6 bases). The germline gives CDR1 SGHRS, CDR2 YFSETQ. The CDR3 is 16 amino acids. Between the trimmed V and J ends, which lost 1 base and 1 base, there was a span of 14 bases. The CDR3 region is CASSLFGTGTNTEAFF. CDR3 coding DNA: TGCGCCAGCAGCTTGTTCGGTACAGGGACGAACACTGAAGCTTTCTTT.

This chain connects TRBV30 to TRBJ2-5; 9 nucleotides line up with TRBD1. From germline, CDR1 is GTSNPN and CDR2 SVGIG (reference sequence). V dropped 5 bases and J dropped 5; count of bases not matched to a gene: 6. CDR3 size: 13 residues. CDR3 loop: CAWCTGGGETQYF. In nucleotides, the CDR3 is TGTGCCTGGTGTACAGGGGGCGGGGAGACCCAGTACTTC.

The rearrangement links TRBV5-1 to TRBJ2-5; D ambiguous. Germline loops: CDR1 SGHRS, CDR2 YFSETQ. Between the trimmed V and J ends, which lost 7 bases and 5 bases, there was a span of 15 bases. This CDR3 region has 13 residues. CDR3 in amino acids: CASSPPYPETQYF. The CDR3 DNA is TGCGCCAGCTCCCCTCCGTATCCGGAGACCCAGTACTTC.

The chain carries TRBV7-9 and TRBJ1-4, with D maybe TRBD1 (6 bases). Germline V gene sequence: CDR1 SEHNR, CDR2 FQNEAQ (reference sequence). The CDR3 loop spans 16 amino acids. Trimming removed 3 bases from V and 7 bases from J, with 18 bases in between. This chain's CDR3 is CASSLIQGLGGEKLFF. Written as DNA, the CDR3 is TGTGCCAGCAGCTTGATACAGGGACTAGGCGGTGAAAAACTGTTTTTT.

The chain carries TRBV6-1 and TRBJ2-5, with 11 bases identical to TRBD2. This CDR3 is built from 14 residues. The junction had 10 bases not matched to a gene; V was cut back by 10 bases and J by 6 bases. Germline-derived CDR1 and CDR2 are MNHNS and SASEGT. The CDR3: CATFSGREVKTQYF. The CDR3 DNA reads TGTGCCACCTTTAGCGGGAGGGAAGTAAAGACCCAGTACTTC.

This chain joins TRBV10-1 and TRBJ2-5; D ambiguous. The V and J ends lost 3 bases and 4 bases respectively, with 9 bases between them. The CDR3 covers 13 residues. Looked up from germline, CDR1 is WNHNN and CDR2 is SYGVQD (reference sequence). Here the CDR3 reads CASSEVRGETQYF. In DNA, the CDR3 is TGCGCCAGCAGTGAAGTCAGAGGAGAGACCCAGTACTTC.

The CDR3 sequence: CASSFSGGAIEQYF. The CDR3 DNA reads as TGTGCCAGCAGCTTTAGCGGGGGGGCAATCGAGCAGTACTTC. V gene TRBV7-9 combines with J gene TRBJ2-7; 11 nucleotides match TRBD2. The V gene end was trimmed by 3 bases and the J gene end by 6 bases; junction bases not matched to a gene: 4. The germline CDR1 and CDR2 sequences are SEHNR and FQNEAQ (reference sequence). This CDR3 is built from 14 residues.

The V call is TRBV5-1, the J call TRBJ2-7; TRBD2 matches 7 bases. CDR3 length equals 15 residues. V shed 4 bases, J shed 3 bases, and the junction held 10 bases outside the gene matches. CDR1 is SGHRS and CDR2 is YFSETQ in the germline V gene. The CDR3 region is CASSPLAGSHYEQYF. In DNA form, the CDR3 reads TGCGCCAGCAGCCCCTTAGCGGGTTCTCACTACGAGCAGTACTTC.

CDR3 in amino acids: CASSLGERGHGDTQYF. The CDR3 DNA is TGTGCCAGCAGCTTAGGGGAGCGGGGGCACGGAGATACGCAGTATTTT. The J gene is TRBJ2-3, the V gene TRBV7-2, with TRBD2 identical over 8 bases. Germline lookup yields CDR1 SGHTA and CDR2 FQGNSA. The length of the CDR3 is 16 residues. J was trimmed by 5 bases and V by 1 base; bases with no gene match: 8.

The V gene is TRBV2, the J gene TRBJ2-1, with 11 nucleotides matching TRBD2. CDR3 length: 15 residues. V gave up 6 bases and J gave up 8 bases; unmatched junction bases: 9. Germline CDR1 reads SNHLY; CDR2 reads FYNNEI. The CDR3, as DNA: TGTGCCAGCAGGCCGGCTAGCGGGGGGTCTGATGAGCAGTTCTTC. Protein: CASRPASGGSDEQFF.

The chain links TRBV9 to TRBJ2-5, with TRBD2 matching over 10 bases. The J segment lost 3 bases and the V segment lost 4 bases, leaving 3 bases of the junction unmatched. This CDR3 comprises 14 residues. Germline lookup yields CDR1 SGDLS and CDR2 YYNGEE. The CDR3 DNA sequence: TGTGCCAGCAGCTCGCTAGCGGGAGAAGAGACCCAGTACTTC. It specifies CASSSLAGEETQYF.

This clone was found a few times. The chain is built from TRBV30 and TRBJ1-5; TRBD1 agrees at 11 bases. This CDR3 has 14 amino acids. The germline gives CDR1 GTSNPN, CDR2 SVGIG (reference sequence). After removal of 0 bases from V and 6 bases from J, the junction contained 1 base not matched to a gene. DNA of the CDR3: TGTGCCTGGAGTGTAGGGACAGGGGGTCAGCCCCAGCATTTT. It translates to CAWSVGTGGQPQHF.

The chain recombines TRBV30 with TRBJ2-7, with TRBD1 matching over 8 bases. V gave up 8 bases and J gave up 5 bases; unmatched junction bases: 14. Germline values: CDR1 GTSNPN, CDR2 SVGIG (reference sequence). This CDR3 region has 14 residues. The DNA for the CDR3 is TGTGCCCTGATAGAGACAGGGGTGGGTGACGAGCAGTACTTC. This gives the protein CALIETGVGDEQYF.

The chain couples TRBV27 to TRBJ1-5; D may be TRBD1 (5 bases). V was cut by 0 bases and J by 6 bases, with 9 bases left in between. From germline, CDR1 is MNHEY and CDR2 SMNVEV (reference sequence). The CDR3 is made up of 14 amino acids. CDR3 in amino acids: CASSLSIRGQPQHF. CDR3 nucleotide sequence: TGTGCCAGCAGTTTATCGATTAGGGGTCAGCCCCAGCATTTT.

This rearrangement joins TRBV7-9 to TRBJ2-5; tentative D call: TRBD2 (6 bases). The V end was cut by 4 bases, the J end by 5 bases, with 14 bases between. The CDR3 extends over 14 amino acids. Looked up from germline, CDR1 is SEHNR and CDR2 is FQNEAQ (reference sequence). The CDR3 spells CASSSETRWETQYF. The CDR3, as DNA: TGTGCCAGCAGCTCAGAGACTAGGTGGGAGACCCAGTACTTC.

V and J are TRBV4-2 and TRBJ2-3, with 8 bases identical to TRBD2. V shed 4 bases and J 4 bases; nucleotides not matched to a gene: 7. Per the germline V gene, CDR1 is LGHNA and CDR2 is YNFKEQ. This CDR3 spans 15 amino acids. The CDR3 DNA reads TGTGCCAGCAGCCCACGGGGGGGAGTCGCAGATACGCAGTATTTT. Protein sequence: CASSPRGGVADTQYF.

This clone has a handful of counts. In DNA, the CDR3 is TGTGCCTGGAGCGTAGAGTATTCACCCCTCCACTTT. As protein: CAWSVEYSPLHF. The chain links TRBV30 to TRBJ1-6; no definite D call. Germline CDR1 GTSNPN, CDR2 SVGIG (reference sequence). Trimming stripped 3 bases from V and 8 bases from J, with 8 bases between. The CDR3 consists of 12 residues.